This T cell receptor beta chain was sequenced for a study of cytomegalovirus exposure and HLA in healthy donors. V dropped 6 bases and J dropped 2 bases, with 12 bases sitting between them. The germline CDR1 and CDR2 sequences are ENHRY and SYGVKD. CDR3 size: 14 residues. The study ran its PCR with 60 Vbeta and 13 Jbeta primers. Sequenced by immunoSEQ multiplex PCR; TCRdb stores in-frame clones only, minus some. The repertoire includes under 200,000 clones, around 86% of them detected once, and about 2.3% sits in the top ten. The TCR sequence derives from a male donor in good health and CMV-seronegative. Material: PBMCs. This sequence joins TRBV10-3 and TRBJ2-3, with TRBD2 as a possible D gene (5 bases). In DNA, the CDR3 is TGTGCCATCAGGGCACTAGGTTTCACAGATACGCAGTATTTT. The encoded protein is CAIRALGFTDTQYF.